This is a list of T cell receptor beta chains from one sample in a study of beta chain features in type 1 diabetes. Profiling relied on immunoSEQ multiplex PCR, and the TCRdb table lists in-frame clones only, not all of them. Here the sample spans hundreds of thousands of clones, around an eighth being singletons. Sequenced input: naive CD4+ T cells from blood. Receptors originate from a man aged 18-30 years with type 1 diabetes. The conserved cysteine and the conserved F or W are not part of the CDR3 here. Fields, in order: J gene, V gene, CDR3 protein.

j_gene: TRBJ2-5
v_gene: TRBV19
CDR3aa: ASSIAAGWGQETQY

j_gene: TRBJ1-2
v_gene: TRBV13
CDR3aa: ASAAPALLYGYT

j_gene: TRBJ2-7
v_gene: TRBV7-9
CDR3aa: ASSPGEVYEQY

j_gene: TRBJ1-1
v_gene: TRBV4-1
CDR3aa: ASSQDANNRATAAF

j_gene: TRBJ2-2
v_gene: TRBV9
CDR3aa: ASSVGHSNTGELF

j_gene: TRBJ2-3
v_gene: TRBV6-5
CDR3aa: ASSSRGSSTDTQY

j_gene: TRBJ2-7
v_gene: TRBV19
CDR3aa: ASQGQGLYEQY

j_gene: TRBJ1-2
v_gene: TRBV14
CDR3aa: ASSLPTGNGYT

j_gene: TRBJ1-3
v_gene: TRBV27
CDR3aa: ASSSTDSGNTIY

j_gene: TRBJ2-1
v_gene: TRBV10-3
CDR3aa: AISVGGNEQF

j_gene: TRBJ2-7
v_gene: TRBV4-1
CDR3aa: ASSQGLAGYEQY

j_gene: TRBJ2-2
v_gene: TRBV5-6
CDR3aa: ASKLGQGAGGELF

j_gene: TRBJ2-1
v_gene: TRBV6-1
CDR3aa: ASSGGQGAYNEQF

j_gene: TRBJ2-7
v_gene: TRBV10-1
CDR3aa: ASSEGPYEQY

j_gene: TRBJ2-7
v_gene: TRBV5-6
CDR3aa: ASSLAGTGSFYEQY

j_gene: TRBJ2-6
v_gene: TRBV9
CDR3aa: ASRVSGANVLT

j_gene: TRBJ2-3
v_gene: TRBV5-6
CDR3aa: ASSPGTGPDTQY

j_gene: TRBJ1-5
v_gene: TRBV27
CDR3aa: ASNIVKAGGQPQH